This T cell receptor (beta chain) stems from a study of blood T cell repertoires in COVID-19. As for the study in general: Sources were T cells, B-cell-depleted T cells, or PBMCs; the material itself was cDNA or gDNA.

The germline V gene encodes CDR1 MNHEY and CDR2 SVGAGI. This CDR3 contains 15 residues. Trimming took 6 bases from V and 3 from J, leaving 15 bases between them. Clones were read by immunoSEQ multiplex PCR, and TCRdb kept only the in-frame ones, dropping some. The profile covers 300,000 to 450,000 clones, with over 85% appearing a single time and 3.9% taken by the ten largest. The receptor comes from a woman in her fifties or sixties with COVID-19, enrolled during active disease. The genes are TRBV6-5 and TRBJ1-3, with a tentative D call TRBD1 (6 bases). Source material: peripheral blood. The DNA for the CDR3 is TGTGCCAGCAGGTCGACAGGTCTGGTTGGAAACACCATATATTTT. Amino acids: CASRSTGLVGNTIYF.